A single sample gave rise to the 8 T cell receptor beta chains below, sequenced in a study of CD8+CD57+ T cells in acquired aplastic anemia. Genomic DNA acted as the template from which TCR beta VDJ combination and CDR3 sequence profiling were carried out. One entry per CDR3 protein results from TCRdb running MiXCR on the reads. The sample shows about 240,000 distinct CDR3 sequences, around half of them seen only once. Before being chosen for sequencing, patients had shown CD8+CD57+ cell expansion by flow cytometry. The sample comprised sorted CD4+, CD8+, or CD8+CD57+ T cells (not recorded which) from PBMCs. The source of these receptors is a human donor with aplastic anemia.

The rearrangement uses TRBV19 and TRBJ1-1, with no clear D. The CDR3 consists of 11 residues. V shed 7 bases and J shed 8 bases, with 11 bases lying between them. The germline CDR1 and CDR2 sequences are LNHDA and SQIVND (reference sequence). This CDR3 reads CASNPSGEAFF. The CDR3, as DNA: TGTGCCAGTAACCCCAGTGGGGAAGCTTTCTTT. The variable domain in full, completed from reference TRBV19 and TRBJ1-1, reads DGGITQSPKYLFRKEGQNVTLSCEQNLNHDAMYWYRQDPGQGLRLIYYSQIVNDFQKGDIAEGYSVSREKKESFPLTVTSAQKNPTAFYLCASNPSGEAFFGQGTRLTVV.

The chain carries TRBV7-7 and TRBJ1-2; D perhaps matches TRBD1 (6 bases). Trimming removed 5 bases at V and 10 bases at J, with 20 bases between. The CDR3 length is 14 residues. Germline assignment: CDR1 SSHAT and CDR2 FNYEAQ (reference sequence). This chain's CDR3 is CASSPAGVQGTYTF. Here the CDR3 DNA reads TGTGCCAGCAGCCCCGCGGGTGTACAGGGAACCTACACCTTC.

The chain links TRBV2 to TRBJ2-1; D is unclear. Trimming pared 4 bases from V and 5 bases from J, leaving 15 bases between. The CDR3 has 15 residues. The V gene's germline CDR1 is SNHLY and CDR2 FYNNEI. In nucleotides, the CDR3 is TGTGCCAGCAGTGTGACCAGGAGATTAGACAATGAGCAGTTCTTC. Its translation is CASSVTRRLDNEQFF.

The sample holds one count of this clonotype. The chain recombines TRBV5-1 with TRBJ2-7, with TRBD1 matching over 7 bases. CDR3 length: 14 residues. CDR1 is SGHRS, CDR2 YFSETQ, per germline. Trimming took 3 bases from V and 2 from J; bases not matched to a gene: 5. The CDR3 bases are TGCGCCAGCAGCTACAGGGGATTGGCCTACGAGCAGTACTTC. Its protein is CASSYRGLAYEQYF.

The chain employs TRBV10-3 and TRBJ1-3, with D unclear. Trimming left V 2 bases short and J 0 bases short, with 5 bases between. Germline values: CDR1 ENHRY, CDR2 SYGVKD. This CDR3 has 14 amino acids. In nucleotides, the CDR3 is TGTGCCATCAGTGAGAGGGTCTCTGGAAACACCATATATTTT. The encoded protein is CAISERVSGNTIYF.

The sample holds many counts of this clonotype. DNA of the CDR3: TGTGCCAGTAGTAGAGACAGGCGCGTCGGCTATGGCTACACCTTC. It encodes CASSRDRRVGYGYTF. The chain recombines TRBV19 with TRBJ1-2, with a possible D match to TRBD1 (6 bases). The V and J ends lost 4 bases and 4 bases respectively, with 16 bases between them. The CDR3 consists of 15 residues. The V gene's germline CDR1 is LNHDA and CDR2 SQIVND (reference sequence).

The CDR3 spells CASSLTSGQGGYEQYF. CDR3 bases: TGCGCCAGCAGCCTAACTTCGGGACAGGGTGGCTACGAGCAGTACTTC. This sequence joins TRBV5-1 and TRBJ2-7; 9 bases are shared with TRBD1. Trimming at V came to 4 bases and at J to 3 bases, leaving 11 bases not matched to a gene. This CDR3 spans 16 amino acids. The germline CDR1 and CDR2 sequences are SGHRS and YFSETQ.

In nucleotides, the CDR3 is TGTGCCAGCAGTGTCAGGGGGCCATCGGAGCAGTACTTC. Its protein is CASSVRGPSEQYF. The chain links TRBV2 to TRBJ2-7; TRBD1 aligns across 8 bases. The trim removed 4 bases at V and 7 bases at J, leaving 6 bases unmatched. Germline-derived CDR1 and CDR2 are SNHLY and FYNNEI. The CDR3 length is 13 residues.